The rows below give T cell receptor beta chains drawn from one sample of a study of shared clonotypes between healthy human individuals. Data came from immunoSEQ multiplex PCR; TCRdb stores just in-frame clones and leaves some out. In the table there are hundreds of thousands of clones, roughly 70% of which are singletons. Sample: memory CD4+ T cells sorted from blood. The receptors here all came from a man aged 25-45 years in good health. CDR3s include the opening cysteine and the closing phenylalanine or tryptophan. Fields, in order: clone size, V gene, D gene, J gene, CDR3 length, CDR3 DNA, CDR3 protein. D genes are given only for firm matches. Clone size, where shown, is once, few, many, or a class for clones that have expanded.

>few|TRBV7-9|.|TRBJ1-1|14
TGTGCCAGCAGAAGTACAGGGCCGGGGACTGAAGCTTTCTTT
CASRSTGPGTEAFF
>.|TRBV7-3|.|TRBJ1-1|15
TGTGCCAGCAGCCCTCGACACGGGCAAGTAAGTGGAGCTTTCTTT
CASSPRHGQVSGAFF
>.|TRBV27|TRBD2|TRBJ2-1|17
TGTGCCAGCAGTTTAACTACTAGCGGGAGAATGTGGAATGAGCAGTTCTTC
CASSLTTSGRMWNEQFF
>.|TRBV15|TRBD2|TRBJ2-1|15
TGTGCCACCAGCAGAGAGGGACTAGCGGGAGTTTCGCAGTTCTTC
CATSREGLAGVSQFF
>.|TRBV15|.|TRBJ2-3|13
TGTGCCACCAGCAGAGGGAGCGGAGATACGCAGTATTTT
CATSRGSGDTQYF
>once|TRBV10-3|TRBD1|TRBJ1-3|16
TGTGCCATCAGTGAACGACAGGGGGGGGCTGGAAACACCATATATTTT
CAISERQGGAGNTIYF
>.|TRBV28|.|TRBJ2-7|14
TGTGCCAGCAGTTTCGGGGTTGTCCCCTACGAGCAGTACTTC
CASSFGVVPYEQYF
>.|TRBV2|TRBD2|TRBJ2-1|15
TGTGCCAGCGACTATTCCGGGACTAGCGGAGATGAGCAGTTCTTC
CASDYSGTSGDEQFF
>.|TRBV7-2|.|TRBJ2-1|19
TGTGCCAGCAGCCAGGGGACCTTAGCTCTGCATCGGGGCTACAATGAGCAGTTCTTC
CASSQGTLALHRGYNEQFF
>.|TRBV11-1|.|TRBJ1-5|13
TGTGCCACCTCGACAGGAATCAATCAGCCCCAGCATTTT
CATSTGINQPQHF
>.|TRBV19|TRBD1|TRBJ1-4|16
TGTGCCAGTAGTATAGGTGCCGGGACAGGAGATGAAAAACTGTTTTTT
CASSIGAGTGDEKLFF
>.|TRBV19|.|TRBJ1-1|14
TGTGCCAGTAGTCCGGGGTCACGAGGCACTGAAGCTTTCTTT
CASSPGSRGTEAFF
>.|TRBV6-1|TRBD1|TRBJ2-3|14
TGTGCCAGCAGTCCGGACAGGGTAACAGATACGCAGTATTTT
CASSPDRVTDTQYF
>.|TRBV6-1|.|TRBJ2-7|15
TGTGCCAGCAGTGAAGGGGACAACCACGTAGACGAGCAGTACTTC
CASSEGDNHVDEQYF
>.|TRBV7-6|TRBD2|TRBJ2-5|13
TGTGCCAGCAGCTTAGGGACTAGTGAGACCCAGTACTTC
CASSLGTSETQYF
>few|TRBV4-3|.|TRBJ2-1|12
TGCGCCAGCAGCCAGCTAGGTTCTGAGCAGTTCTTC
CASSQLGSEQFF
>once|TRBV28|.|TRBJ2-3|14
TGTGCCAGCAAGTTGGGGGTGAGCACAGATACGCAGTATTTT
CASKLGVSTDTQYF
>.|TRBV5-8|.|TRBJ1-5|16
TGTGCCAGCAGCTTGGAATCAGGGCATAGCAATCAGCCCCAGCATTTT
CASSLESGHSNQPQHF
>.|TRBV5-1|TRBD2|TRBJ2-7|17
TGCGCCAGCAGCAGGGGGACTAGCGGGAGTAGGAGCTACGAGCAGTACTTC
CASSRGTSGSRSYEQYF
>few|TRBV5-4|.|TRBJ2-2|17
TGTGCCAGCAGCCCCCAGAGAGGGGTAGCGAACACCGGGGAGCTGTTTTTT
CASSPQRGVANTGELFF
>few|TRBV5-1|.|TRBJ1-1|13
TGCGCCAGCAAAGGGAATGAAGGCACTGAAGCTTTCTTT
CASKGNEGTEAFF
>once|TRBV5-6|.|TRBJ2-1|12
TGTGCCAGCAGCATGCAAAGTGCCAGTGAGTTCTTC
CASSMQSASEFF
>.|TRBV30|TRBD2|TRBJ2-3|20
TGTGCCTGGAAATTCCCGGGACAGACCCTAGCGGGAGGGCTCACAGATACGCAGTATTTT
CAWKFPGQTLAGGLTDTQYF
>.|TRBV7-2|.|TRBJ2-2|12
TGTGCCAGCAGCAGGAGGCCCGGGGAGCTGTTTTTT
CASSRRPGELFF
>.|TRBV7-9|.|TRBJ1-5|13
TGTGCCAGCTCAGGCTATAGCAATCAGCCCCAGCATTTT
CASSGYSNQPQHF
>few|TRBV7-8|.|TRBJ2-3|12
TGTGCCAGCAGCTTATTCGGAGATACGCAGTATTTT
CASSLFGDTQYF
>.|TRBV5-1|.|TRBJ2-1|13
TGCGCCAGCAGGACAGCAATGAACAATGAGCAGTTCTTC
CASRTAMNNEQFF
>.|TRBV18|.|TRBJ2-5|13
TGTGCCAGCTCACCGGGGGTGGACGAGACCCAGTACTTC
CASSPGVDETQYF
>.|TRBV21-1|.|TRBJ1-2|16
TGTGCCAGCAGCCCACCTCATTCCCCGGAAAACTATGGCTACACCTTC
CASSPPHSPENYGYTF
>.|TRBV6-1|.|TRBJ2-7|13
TGTGCCGGTAAGGGACAAACAGATTACGAGCAGTACTTC
CAGKGQTDYEQYF
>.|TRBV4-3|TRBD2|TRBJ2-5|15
TGCGCCAGCAGCATAGCGGGAGCCCCGGGGGAGACCCAGTACTTC
CASSIAGAPGETQYF
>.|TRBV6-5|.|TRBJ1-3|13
TGTGCCAGCAGGCCCGGGGCCGGAAACACCATATATTTT
CASRPGAGNTIYF
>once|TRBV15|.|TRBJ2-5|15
TGTGCCACCAGCAGAACTATGGAGCCTCAAGAGACCCAGTACTTC
CATSRTMEPQETQYF
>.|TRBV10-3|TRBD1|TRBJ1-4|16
TGTGCCATCAGTGACCCGAGGACAGGGGAGGGTGAAAAACTGTTTTTT
CAISDPRTGEGEKLFF
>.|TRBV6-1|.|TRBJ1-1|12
TGTGCCAGCAGTCCCCTTGGCACTGAAGCTTTCTTT
CASSPLGTEAFF
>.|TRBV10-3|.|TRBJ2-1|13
TGTGCCATCAGGGACTCGGGGGAATATGAGCAGTTCTTC
CAIRDSGEYEQFF
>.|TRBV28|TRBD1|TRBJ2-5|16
TGTGCCAGCAGCCGAGTACCGGGACAGGGAGCAGAGACCCAGTACTTC
CASSRVPGQGAETQYF